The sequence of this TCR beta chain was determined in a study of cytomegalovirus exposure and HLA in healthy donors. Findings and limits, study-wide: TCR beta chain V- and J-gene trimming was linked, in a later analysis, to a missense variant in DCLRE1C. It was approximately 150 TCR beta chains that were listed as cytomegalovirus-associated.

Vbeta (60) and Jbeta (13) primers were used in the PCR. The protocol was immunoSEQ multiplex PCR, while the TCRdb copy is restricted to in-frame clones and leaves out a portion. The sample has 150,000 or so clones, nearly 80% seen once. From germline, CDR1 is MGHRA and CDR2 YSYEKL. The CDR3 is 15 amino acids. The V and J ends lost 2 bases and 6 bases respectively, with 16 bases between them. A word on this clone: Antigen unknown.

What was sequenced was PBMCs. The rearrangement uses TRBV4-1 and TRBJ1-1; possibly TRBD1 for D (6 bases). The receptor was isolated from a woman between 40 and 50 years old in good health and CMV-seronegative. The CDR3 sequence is CASSQPTGKGSEAFF. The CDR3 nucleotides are TGCGCCAGCAGCCAACCTACAGGGAAGGGATCTGAAGCTTTCTTT.